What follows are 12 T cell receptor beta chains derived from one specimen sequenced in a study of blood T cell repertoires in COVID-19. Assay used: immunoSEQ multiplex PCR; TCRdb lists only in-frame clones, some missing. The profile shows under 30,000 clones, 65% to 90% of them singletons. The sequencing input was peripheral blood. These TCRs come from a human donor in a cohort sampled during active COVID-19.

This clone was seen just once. In nucleotides, the CDR3 is TGTGCCAGCAGTCGTACATACGAAGCTTTCTTT. The encoded protein is CASSRTYEAFF. The chain recombines TRBV28 with TRBJ1-1, with D unresolved. The CDR3 is made up of 11 amino acids. CDR1 and CDR2 from the germline V gene are MDHEN and SYDVKM. The germline V and J ends were trimmed by 5 bases and 8 bases, with 9 bases remaining between them.

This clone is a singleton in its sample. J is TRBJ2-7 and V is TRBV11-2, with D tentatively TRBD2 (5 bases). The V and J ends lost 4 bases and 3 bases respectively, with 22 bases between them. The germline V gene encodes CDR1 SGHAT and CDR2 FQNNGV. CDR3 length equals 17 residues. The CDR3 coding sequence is TGTGCCAGCAGCTCTGTAGGAGGCGGGCGAACAAACTACGAGCAGTACTTC. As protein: CASSSVGGGRTNYEQYF.

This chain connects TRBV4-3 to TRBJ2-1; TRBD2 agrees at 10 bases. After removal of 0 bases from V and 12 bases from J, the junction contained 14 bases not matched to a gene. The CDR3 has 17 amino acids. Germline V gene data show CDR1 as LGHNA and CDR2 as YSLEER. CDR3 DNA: TGCGCCAGCAGCCAAGATGGCTCACGAGGACTAGCGGAGAGGCAGTTCTTC. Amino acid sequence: CASSQDGSRGLAERQFF.

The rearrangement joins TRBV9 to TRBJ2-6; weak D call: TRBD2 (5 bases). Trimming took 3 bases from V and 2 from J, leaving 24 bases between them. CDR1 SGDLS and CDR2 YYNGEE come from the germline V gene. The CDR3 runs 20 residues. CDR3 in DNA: TGTGCCAGCAGCGCCCCGGGATGGCAGGAAGAGACGACTGGGGCCAACGTCCTGACTTTC. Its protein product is CASSAPGWQEETTGANVLTF.

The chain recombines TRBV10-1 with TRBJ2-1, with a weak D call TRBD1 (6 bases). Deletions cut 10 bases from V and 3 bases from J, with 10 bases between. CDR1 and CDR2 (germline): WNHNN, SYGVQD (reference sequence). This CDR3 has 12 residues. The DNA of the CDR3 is TGCGCCAATGCGACAGGCTACAATGAGCAGTTCTTC. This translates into CANATGYNEQFF.

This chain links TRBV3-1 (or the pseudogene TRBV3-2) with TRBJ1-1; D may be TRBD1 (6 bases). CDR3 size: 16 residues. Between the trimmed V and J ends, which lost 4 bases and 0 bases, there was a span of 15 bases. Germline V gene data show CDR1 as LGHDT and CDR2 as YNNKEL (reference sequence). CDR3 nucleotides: TGTGCCAGCAGCCCCTCCGGGGGGCGCCTGAACACTGAAGCTTTCTTT. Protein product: CASSPSGGRLNTEAFF.

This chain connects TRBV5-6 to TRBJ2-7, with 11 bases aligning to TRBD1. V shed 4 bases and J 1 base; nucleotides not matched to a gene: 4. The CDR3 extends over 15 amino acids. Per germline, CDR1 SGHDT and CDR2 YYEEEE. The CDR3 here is CASSGGQGGSYEQYF. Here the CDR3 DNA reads TGTGCCAGCAGCGGGGGACAGGGGGGATCCTACGAGCAGTACTTC.

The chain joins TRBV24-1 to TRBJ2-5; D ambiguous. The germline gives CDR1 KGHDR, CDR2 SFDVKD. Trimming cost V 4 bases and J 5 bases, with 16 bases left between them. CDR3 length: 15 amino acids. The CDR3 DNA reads TGTGCCACCAGTGACCCAAACAGTGCTGGGGAGACCCAGTACTTC. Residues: CATSDPNSAGETQYF.

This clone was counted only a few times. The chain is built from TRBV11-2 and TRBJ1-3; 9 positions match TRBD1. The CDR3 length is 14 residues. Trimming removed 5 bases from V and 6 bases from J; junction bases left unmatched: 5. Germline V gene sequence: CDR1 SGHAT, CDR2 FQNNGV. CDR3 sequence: CASSARDRENTIYF. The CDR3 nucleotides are TGTGCCAGCAGCGCCCGGGACAGGGAAAACACCATATATTTT.

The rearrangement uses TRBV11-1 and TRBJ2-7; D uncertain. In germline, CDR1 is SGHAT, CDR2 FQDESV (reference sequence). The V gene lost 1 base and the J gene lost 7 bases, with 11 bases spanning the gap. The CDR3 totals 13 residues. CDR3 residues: CASSLGRLREQYF. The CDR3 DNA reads TGTGCCAGCAGCTTAGGACGTTTGCGGGAGCAGTACTTC.

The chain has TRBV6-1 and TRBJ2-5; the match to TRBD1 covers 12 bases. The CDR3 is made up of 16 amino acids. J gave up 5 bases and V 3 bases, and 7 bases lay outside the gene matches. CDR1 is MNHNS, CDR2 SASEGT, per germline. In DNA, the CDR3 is TGTGCCAGCAGTGATCTACCGGGACAGGGGGCCGAGACCCAGTACTTC. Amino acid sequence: CASSDLPGQGAETQYF.

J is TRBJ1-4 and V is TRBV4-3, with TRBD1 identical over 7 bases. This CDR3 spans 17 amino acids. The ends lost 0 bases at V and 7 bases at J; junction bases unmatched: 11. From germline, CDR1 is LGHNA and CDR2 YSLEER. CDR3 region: CASSQDRHGTVGEKLFF. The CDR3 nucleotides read TGCGCCAGCAGCCAAGATCGCCACGGGACAGTGGGTGAAAAACTGTTTTTT.